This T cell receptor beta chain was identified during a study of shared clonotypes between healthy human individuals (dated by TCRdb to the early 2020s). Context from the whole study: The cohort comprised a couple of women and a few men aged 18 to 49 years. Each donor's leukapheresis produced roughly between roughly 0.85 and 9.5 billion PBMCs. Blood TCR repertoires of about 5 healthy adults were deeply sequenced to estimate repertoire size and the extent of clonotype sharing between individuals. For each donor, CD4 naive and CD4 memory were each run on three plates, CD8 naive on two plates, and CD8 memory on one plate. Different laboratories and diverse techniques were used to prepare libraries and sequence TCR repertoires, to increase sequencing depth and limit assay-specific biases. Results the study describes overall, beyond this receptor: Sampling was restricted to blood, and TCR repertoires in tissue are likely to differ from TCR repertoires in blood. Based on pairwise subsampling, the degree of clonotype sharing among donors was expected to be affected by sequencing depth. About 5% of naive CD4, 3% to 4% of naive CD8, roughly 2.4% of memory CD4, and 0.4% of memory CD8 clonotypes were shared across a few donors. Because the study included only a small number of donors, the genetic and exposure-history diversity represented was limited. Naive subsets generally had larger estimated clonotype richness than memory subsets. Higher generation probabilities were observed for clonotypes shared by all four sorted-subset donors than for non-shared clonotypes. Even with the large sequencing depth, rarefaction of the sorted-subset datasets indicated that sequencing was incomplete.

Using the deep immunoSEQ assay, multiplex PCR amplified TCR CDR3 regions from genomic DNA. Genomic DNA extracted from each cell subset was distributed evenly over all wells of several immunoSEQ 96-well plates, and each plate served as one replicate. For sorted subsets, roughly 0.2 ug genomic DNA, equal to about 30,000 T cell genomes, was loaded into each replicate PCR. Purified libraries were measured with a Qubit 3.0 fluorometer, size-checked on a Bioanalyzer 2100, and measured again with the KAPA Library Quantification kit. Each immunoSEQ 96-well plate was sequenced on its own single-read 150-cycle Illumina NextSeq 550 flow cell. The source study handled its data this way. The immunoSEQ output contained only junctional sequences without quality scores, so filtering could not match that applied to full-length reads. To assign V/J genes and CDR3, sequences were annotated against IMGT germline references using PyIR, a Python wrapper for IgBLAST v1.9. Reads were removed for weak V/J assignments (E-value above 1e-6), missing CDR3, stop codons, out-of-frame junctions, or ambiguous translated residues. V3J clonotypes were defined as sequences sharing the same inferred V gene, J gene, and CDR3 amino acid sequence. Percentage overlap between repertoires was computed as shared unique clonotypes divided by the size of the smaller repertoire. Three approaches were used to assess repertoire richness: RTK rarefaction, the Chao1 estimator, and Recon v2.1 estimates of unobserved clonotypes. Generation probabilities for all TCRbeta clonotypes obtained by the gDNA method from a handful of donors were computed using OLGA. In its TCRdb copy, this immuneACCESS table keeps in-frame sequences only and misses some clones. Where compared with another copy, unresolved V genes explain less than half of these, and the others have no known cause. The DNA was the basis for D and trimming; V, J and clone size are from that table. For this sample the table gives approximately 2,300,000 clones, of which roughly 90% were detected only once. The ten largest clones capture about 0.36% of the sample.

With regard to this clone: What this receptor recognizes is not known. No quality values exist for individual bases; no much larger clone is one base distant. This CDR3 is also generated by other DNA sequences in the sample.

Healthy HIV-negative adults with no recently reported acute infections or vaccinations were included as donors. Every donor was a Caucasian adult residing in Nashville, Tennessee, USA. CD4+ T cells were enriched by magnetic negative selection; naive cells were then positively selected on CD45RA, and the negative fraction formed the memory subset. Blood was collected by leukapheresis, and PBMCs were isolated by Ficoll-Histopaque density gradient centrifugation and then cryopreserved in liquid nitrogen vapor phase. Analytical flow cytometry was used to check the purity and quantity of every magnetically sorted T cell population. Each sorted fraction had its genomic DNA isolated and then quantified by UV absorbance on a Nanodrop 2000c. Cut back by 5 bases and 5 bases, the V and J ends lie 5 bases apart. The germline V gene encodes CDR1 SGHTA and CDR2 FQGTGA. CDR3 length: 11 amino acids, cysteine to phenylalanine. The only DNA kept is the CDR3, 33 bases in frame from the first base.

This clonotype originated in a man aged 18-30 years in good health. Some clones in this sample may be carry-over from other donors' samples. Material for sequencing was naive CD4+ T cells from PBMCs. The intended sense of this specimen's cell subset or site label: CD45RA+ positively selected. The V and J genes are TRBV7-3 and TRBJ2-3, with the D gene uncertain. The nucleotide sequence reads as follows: TGTGCCAGCAGCCTACGAGATACGCAGTATTTT. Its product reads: CASSLRDTQYF.